The rows below give T cell receptor beta chains drawn from one sample of a study of vaccination and CD4 T cells after COVID-19. The antigens for these receptors are not known. TCRdb ran MiXCR on the PCR reads and lists one entry per CDR3 protein. The data hold some 17,000 distinct CDR3 sequences, with around 70% observed a single time. Sample: CD4+ T cells from blood, cultured in vitro. The receptors were sampled from a human donor who had recovered from COVID-19. Both conserved end residues are part of each CDR3. A D gene is named only where the DNA matches it firmly. Clone size is given for some rows only: seen once, a few or many times, or a class if the clone is expanded.

>few|TRBV6-4|TRBD1|TRBJ2-2
TGTGCCAGCAGTGTTACAGGGGGCACCGGGGAGCTGTTTTTT
CASSVTGGTGELFF
>-|TRBV2|-|TRBJ1-2
TGTGCCAGCAGGAAGGGATTCGGTGACTATGGCTACACCTTC
CASRKGFGDYGYTF
>-|TRBV19|-|TRBJ2-1
TGTGCCAGTAGTATTACGGGCTACAATGAGCAGTTCTTC
CASSITGYNEQFF
>-|TRBV27|TRBD2|TRBJ2-7
TGTGCCAGCAGTTTCCGCCGTGGGACTAGCGCGACCTACGAGCAGTACTTC
CASSFRRGTSATYEQYF
>-|TRBV6-1|-|TRBJ1-2
TGTGCCAGCAGTAGGGCCCATAGTTCCTCTAACTATGGCTACACCTTC
CASSRAHSSSNYGYTF
>-|TRBV19|-|TRBJ1-2
TGTGCCAGTAGTATACTCGGGGCCTGGTCGGGCTACACCTTC
CASSILGAWSGYTF
>once|TRBV6-1|TRBD1|TRBJ2-6
TGTGCCAGCAGTGAAAGGACAGGGGCGCAAGGGGCCAACGTCCTGACTTTC
CASSERTGAQGANVLTF
>-|TRBV20-1|TRBD2|TRBJ2-5
TGCAGTGCTGAGGGGACTAGCGGGAGCCAACTCCAAGAGACCCAGTACTTC
CSAEGTSGSQLQETQYF
>few|TRBV12-3/TRBV12-4|-|TRBJ2-2
TGTGCCAGCAGTTTGGGTGGGCCGGACACCGGGGAGCTGTTTTTT
CASSLGGPDTGELFF
>-|TRBV19|-|TRBJ1-5
TGTGCCACCGGCCAGGGGTTCACCCCTAGCAATCAGCCCCAGCATTTT
CATGQGFTPSNQPQHF
>-|TRBV7-6|-|TRBJ1-6
TGTGCCAGCAGCCCGGGAGAGTATAATTCACCCCTCCACTTT
CASSPGEYNSPLHF
>-|TRBV6-1|TRBD1|TRBJ2-2
TGTGCCACGTCGAGGACAGGGGCTGACACCGGGGAGCTGTTTTTT
CATSRTGADTGELFF
>-|TRBV20-1|-|TRBJ1-6
TGCAGTGCGAGACAAGGGGGTGGTCTAGGTTCTAATTCACCCCTCCACTTT
CSARQGGGLGSNSPLHF
>once|TRBV11-2|TRBD1|TRBJ1-1
TGTGCCAGCAGCTTAGATGCAGGGGGCCGAGAAGCTTTCTTT
CASSLDAGGREAFF